This TCR beta chain was documented in a study of cytomegalovirus exposure and HLA in healthy donors. CDR1 and CDR2 from the germline V gene are MDHEN and SYDVKM. The CDR3 contains 15 residues. The trim removed 5 bases at V and 4 bases at J, leaving 8 bases unmatched. Using immunoSEQ multiplex PCR, the repertoire was profiled, and TCRdb retains in-frame clones only, with some absent. The repertoire consists of some 69,000 clones, with roughly 97% occurring once and the leading ten covering around 2.4%. The V and J genes are TRBV28 and TRBJ1-2; 9 bases align to TRBD1. The clonotype originates from a man aged 18 to 29 in good health and CMV-seronegative. Sequencing input: PBMCs. The CDR3 spells CASSIGQGTLYGYTF. The CDR3 nucleotides are TGTGCCAGCAGTATCGGACAGGGGACCCTCTATGGCTACACCTTC.